This TCR beta chain was captured in a study of CDR3 diversity in severe acne (dated by TCRdb to about 2019). The CDR3 runs 14 amino acids, cysteine and phenylalanine included. The retained sequence is limited to the CDR3, 42 bases, with the frame set at the first base. Per the germline V gene, SGHRS is the CDR1 and YFSETQ is the CDR2. V and J are truncated by 3 bases and 15 bases respectively, leaving an intervening sequence of 22 bases. Receptor libraries were prepared by PCR. The reads were generated on an Illumina HiSeq 2000. The raw public data were reprocessed by TCRdb itself: fastp quality trimming at Q25, MiXCR clonotype calling, in-frame beta chains only. Identical CDR3 protein sequences are pooled into one entry, listed with their most common genes and DNA. In all, the sample holds under 95,000 distinct CDR3 sequences, and about half of those were seen once. Of the sample, 9.5% to 13% falls within the top ten clones.

As regards this clonotype: No antigen is known for it. Base quality data are lacking; no much larger clone is found one base away.

The V gene is TRBV5-1 and the J gene is TRBJ2-1, with TRBD2 perhaps the D gene, on 6 matching bases. Sample: blood. This clonotype was sampled from a male donor in good health, serving as a control. In nucleotide form, the sequence is TGCGCCAGCAGCTCTTCCCCGGGACTCACCGCTTCGTTCTTC. This codes for CASSSSPGLTASFF.